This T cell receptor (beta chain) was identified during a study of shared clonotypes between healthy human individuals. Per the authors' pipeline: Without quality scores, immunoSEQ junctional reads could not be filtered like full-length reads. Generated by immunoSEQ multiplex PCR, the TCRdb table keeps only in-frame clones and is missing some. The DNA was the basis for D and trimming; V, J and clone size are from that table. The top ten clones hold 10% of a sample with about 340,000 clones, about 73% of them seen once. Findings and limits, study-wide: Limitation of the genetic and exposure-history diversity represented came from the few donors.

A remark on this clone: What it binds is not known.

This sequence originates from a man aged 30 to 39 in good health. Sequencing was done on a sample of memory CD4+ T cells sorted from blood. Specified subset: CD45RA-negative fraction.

The CDR3 DNA reads TGCGCCAGCAGCCAAGAACCGAGCCTCAACTATGGCTACACCTTC. The encoded protein is CASSQEPSLNYGYTF. The V and J genes are TRBV4-1 and TRBJ1-2; D remains ambiguous. CDR3 size: 15 residues. CDR1 is MGHRA and CDR2 is YSYEKL in the germline V gene. V lost 0 bases, J lost 2 bases, and 10 bases lay in between.